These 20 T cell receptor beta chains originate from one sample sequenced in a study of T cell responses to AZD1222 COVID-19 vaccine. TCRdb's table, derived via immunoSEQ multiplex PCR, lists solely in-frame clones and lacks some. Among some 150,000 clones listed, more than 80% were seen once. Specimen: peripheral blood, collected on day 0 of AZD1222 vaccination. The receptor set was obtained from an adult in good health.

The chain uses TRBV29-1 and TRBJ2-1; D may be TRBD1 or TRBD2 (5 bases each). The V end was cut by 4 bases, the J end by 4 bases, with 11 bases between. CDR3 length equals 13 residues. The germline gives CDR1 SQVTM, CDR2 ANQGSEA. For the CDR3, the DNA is TGCAGCGTTGTGGGGGATTTTTACAATGAGCAGTTCTTC. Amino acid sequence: CSVVGDFYNEQFF.

This chain's CDR3 is CASGRTDVYITF. CDR3 coding DNA: TGTGCCAGCGGGAGGACTGATGTTTATATCACCTTC. The V and J genes are TRBV28 and TRBJ1-2, with no clear D. Germline V gives CDR1 MDHEN, CDR2 SYDVKM. The CDR3 loop spans 12 amino acids. With 8 bases removed from V and 13 bases from J, the gap between germline ends came to 20 bases.

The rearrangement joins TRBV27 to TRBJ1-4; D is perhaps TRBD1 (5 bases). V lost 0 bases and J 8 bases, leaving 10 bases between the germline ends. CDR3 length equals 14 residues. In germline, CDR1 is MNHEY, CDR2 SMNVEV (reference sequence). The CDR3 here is CASSLSPGGEKLFF. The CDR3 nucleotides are TGTGCCAGCAGTTTATCTCCCGGGGGGGAAAAACTGTTTTTT.

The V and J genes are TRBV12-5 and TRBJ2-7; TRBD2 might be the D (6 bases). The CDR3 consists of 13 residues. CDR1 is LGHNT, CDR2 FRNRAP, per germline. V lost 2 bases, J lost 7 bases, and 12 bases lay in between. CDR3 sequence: CASGLLGDLEQYF. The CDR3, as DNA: TGTGCTAGTGGTTTGTTGGGGGACTTGGAGCAGTACTTC.

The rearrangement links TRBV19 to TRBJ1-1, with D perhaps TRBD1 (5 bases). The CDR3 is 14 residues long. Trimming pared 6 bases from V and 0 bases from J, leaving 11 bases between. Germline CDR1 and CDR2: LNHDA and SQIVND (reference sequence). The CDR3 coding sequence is TGTGCCAGTAGAGACCGGGGGATGAACACTGAAGCTTTCTTT. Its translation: CASRDRGMNTEAFF.

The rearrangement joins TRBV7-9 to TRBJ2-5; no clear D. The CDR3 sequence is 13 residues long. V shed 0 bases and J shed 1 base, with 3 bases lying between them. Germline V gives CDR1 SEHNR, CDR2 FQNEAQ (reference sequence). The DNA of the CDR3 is TGTGCCAGCAGCTTAGCGACCCAAGAGACCCAGTACTTC. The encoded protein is CASSLATQETQYF.

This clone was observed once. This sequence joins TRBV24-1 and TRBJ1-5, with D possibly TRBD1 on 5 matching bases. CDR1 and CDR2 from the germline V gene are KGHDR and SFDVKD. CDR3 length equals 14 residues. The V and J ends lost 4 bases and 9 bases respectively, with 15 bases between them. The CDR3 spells CATSDGTEALPQHF. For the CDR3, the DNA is TGTGCCACCAGTGACGGGACGGAGGCCTTGCCCCAGCATTTT.

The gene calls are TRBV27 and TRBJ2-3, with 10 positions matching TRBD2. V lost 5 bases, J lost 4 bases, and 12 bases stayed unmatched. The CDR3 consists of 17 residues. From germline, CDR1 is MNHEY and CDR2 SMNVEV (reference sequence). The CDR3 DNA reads TGTGCCAGCAGTCGCCTAGCGGGAGCGGGATGGGCAGATACGCAGTATTTT. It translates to CASSRLAGAGWADTQYF.

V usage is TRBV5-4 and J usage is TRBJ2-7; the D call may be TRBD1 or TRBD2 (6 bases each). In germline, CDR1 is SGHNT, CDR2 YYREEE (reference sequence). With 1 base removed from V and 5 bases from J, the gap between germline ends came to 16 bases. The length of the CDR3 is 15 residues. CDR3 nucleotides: TGTGCCAGCAGCTTGTTGGGGGGCAGGAGAGACGAGCAGTACTTC. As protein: CASSLLGGRRDEQYF.

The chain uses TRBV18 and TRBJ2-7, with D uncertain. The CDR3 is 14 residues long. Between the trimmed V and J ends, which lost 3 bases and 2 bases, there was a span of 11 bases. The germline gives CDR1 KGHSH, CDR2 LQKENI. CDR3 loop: CASSPSSVTYEQYF. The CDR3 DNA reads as TGTGCCAGCTCACCCTCGTCTGTAACCTACGAGCAGTACTTC.

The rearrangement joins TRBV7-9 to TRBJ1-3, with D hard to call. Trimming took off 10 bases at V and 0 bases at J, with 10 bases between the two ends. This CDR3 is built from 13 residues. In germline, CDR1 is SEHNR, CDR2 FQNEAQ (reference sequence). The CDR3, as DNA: TGTGCCAACAAACAGAGCTCTGGAAACACCATATATTTT. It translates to CANKQSSGNTIYF. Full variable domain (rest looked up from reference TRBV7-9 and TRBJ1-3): DTGVSQNPRHKITKRGQNVTFRCDPISEHNRLYWYRQTLGQGPEFLTYFQNEAQLEKSRLLSDRFSAERPKGSFSTLEIQRTEQGDSAMYLCANKQSSGNTIYFGEGSWLTVV.

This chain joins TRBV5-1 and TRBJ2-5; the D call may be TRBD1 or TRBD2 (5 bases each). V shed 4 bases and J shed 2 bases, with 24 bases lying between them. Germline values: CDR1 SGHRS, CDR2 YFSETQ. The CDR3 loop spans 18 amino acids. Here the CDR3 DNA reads TGCGCCAGCAGCCCCGGCGTGTGGGAGCGAGACAGACAAGAGACCCAGTACTTC. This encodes CASSPGVWERDRQETQYF.

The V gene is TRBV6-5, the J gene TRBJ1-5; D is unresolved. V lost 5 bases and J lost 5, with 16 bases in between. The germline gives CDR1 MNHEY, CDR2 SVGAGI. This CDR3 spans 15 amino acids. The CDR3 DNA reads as TGTGCCAGCAGTCAGACATGGGCAGGCGATCAGCCCCAGCATTTT. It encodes CASSQTWAGDQPQHF.

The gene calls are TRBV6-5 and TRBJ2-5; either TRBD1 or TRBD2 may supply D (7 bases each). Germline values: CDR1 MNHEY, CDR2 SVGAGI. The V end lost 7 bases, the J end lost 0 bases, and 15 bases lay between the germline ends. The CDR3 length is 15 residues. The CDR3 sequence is CASNWGGQYQETQYF. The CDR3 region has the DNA TGTGCCAGCAATTGGGGGGGACAGTACCAAGAGACCCAGTACTTC.

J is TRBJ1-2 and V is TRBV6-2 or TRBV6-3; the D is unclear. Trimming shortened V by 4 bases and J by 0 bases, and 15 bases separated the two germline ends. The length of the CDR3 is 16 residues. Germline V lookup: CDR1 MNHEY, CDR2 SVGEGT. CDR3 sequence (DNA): TGTGCCAGCAGTTCCGGGAACAGCCGGCCTAACTATGGCTACACCTTC. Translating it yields CASSSGNSRPNYGYTF.

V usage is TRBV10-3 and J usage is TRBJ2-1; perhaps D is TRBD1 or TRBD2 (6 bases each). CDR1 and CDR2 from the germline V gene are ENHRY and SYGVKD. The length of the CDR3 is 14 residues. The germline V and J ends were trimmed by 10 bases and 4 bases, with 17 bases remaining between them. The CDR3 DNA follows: TGTGCCACTAAGGGGGGAGTGGGTTACAATGAGCAGTTCTTC. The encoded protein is CATKGGVGYNEQFF.

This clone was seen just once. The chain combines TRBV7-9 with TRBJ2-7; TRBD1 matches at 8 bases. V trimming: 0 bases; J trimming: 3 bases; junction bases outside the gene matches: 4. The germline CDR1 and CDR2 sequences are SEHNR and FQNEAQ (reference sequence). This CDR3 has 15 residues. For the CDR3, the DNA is TGTGCCAGCAGCTTAGCGGCCGGGACAGGCTACGAGCAGTACTTC. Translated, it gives CASSLAAGTGYEQYF.

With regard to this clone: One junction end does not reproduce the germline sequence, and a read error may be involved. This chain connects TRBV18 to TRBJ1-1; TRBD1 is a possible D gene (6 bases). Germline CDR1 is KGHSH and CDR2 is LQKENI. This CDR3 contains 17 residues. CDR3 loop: CASPPPSRGGGYTEAFF. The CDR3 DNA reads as TGTGCCAGCCCACCACCCTCCAGGGGCGGCGGTTACACTGAAGCTTTCTTT.

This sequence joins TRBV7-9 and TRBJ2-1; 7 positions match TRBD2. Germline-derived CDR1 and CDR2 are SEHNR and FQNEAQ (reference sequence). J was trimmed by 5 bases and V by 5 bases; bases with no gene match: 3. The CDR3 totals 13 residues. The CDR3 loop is CASSRDYHNEQFF. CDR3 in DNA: TGTGCCAGCAGCAGGGACTACCACAATGAGCAGTTCTTC. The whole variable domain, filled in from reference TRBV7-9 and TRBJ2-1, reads DTGVSQNPRHKITKRGQNVTFRCDPISEHNRLYWYRQTLGQGPEFLTYFQNEAQLEKSRLLSDRFSAERPKGSFSTLEIQRTEQGDSAMYLCASSRDYHNEQFFGPGTRLTVL.

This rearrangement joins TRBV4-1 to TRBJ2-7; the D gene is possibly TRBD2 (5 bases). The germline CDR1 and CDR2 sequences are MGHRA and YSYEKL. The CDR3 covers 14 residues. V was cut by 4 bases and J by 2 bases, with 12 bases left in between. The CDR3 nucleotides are TGCGCCAGCAGCCCTTTGGCGGGCGCCTACGAGCAGTACTTC. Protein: CASSPLAGAYEQYF.